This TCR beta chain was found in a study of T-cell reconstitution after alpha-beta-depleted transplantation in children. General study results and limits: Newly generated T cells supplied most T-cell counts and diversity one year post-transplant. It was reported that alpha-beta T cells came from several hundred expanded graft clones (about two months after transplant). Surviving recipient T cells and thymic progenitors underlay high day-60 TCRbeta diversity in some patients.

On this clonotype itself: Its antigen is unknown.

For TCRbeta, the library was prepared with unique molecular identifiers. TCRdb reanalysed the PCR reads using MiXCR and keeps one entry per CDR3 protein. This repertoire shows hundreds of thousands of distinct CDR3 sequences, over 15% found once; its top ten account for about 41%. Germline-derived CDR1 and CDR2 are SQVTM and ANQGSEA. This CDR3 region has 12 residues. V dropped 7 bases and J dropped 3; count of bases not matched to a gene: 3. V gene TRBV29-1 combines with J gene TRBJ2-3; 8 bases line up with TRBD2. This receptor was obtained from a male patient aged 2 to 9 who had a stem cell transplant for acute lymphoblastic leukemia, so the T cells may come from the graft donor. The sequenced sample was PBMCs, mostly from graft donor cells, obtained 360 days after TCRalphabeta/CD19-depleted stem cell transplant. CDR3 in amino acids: CSGGGRTDTQYF. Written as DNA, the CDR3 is TGCAGCGGCGGGGGGCGGACAGATACGCAGTATTTT.